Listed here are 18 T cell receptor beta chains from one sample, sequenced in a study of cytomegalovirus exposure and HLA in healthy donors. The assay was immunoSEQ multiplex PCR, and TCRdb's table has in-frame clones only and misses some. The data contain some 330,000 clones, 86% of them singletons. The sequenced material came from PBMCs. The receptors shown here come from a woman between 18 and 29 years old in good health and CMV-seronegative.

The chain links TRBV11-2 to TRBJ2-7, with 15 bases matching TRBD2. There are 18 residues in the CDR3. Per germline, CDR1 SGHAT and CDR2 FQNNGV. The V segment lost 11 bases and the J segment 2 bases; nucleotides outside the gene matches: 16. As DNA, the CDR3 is TGTGCCGGAGCACCGGGACTAGCGGGAGGCCCTGGAACCTACGAGCAGTACTTC. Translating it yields CAGAPGLAGGPGTYEQYF.

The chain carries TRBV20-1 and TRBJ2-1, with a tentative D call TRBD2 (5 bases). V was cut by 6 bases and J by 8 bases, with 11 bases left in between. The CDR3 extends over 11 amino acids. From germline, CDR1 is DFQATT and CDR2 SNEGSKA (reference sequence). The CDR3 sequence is CSAAPRDEQFF. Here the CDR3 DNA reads TGCAGTGCGGCCCCGAGGGATGAGCAGTTCTTC.

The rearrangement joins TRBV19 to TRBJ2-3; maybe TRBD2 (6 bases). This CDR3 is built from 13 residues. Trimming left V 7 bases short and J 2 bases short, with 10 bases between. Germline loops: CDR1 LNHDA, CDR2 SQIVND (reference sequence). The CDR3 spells CASTGVPTDTQYF. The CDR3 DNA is TGTGCCAGTACGGGGGTACCCACAGATACGCAGTATTTT.

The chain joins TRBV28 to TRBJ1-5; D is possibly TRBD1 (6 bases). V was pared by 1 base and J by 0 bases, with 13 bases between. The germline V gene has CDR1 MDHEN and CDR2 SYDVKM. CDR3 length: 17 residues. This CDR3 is CASSLSTGRYSNQPQHF. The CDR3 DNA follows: TGTGCCAGCAGTTTATCTACAGGGCGATATAGCAATCAGCCCCAGCATTTT. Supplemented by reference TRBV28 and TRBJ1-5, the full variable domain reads DVKVTQSSRYLVKRTGEKVFLECVQDMDHENMFWYRQDPGLGLRLIYFSYDVKMKEKGDIPEGYSVSREKKERFSLILESASTNQTSMYLCASSLSTGRYSNQPQHFGDGTRLSIL.

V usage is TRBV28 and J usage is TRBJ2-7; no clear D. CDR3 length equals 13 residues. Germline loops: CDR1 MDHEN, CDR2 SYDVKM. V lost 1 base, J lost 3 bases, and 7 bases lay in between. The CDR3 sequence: CASSLLGNYEQYF. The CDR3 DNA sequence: TGTGCCAGCAGTTTATTGGGCAACTACGAGCAGTACTTC.

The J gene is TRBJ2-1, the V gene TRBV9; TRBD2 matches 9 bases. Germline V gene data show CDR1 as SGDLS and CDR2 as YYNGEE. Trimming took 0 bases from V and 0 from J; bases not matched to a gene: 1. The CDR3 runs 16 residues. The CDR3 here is CASSVDSGSSYNEQFF. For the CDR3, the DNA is TGTGCCAGCAGCGTAGATAGCGGGAGCTCCTACAATGAGCAGTTCTTC.

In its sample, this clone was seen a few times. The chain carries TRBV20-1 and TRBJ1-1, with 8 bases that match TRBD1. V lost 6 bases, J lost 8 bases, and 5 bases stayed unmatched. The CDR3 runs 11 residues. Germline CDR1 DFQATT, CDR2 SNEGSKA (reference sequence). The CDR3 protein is CSAEGQGEAFF. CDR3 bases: TGCAGTGCGGAAGGACAGGGAGAAGCTTTCTTT.

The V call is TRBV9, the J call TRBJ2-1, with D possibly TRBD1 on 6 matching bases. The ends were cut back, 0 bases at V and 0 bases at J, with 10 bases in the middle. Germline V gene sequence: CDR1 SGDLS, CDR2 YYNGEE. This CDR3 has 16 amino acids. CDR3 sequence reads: CASSVAGRGSYNEQFF. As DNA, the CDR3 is TGTGCCAGCAGCGTAGCTGGCAGGGGCTCCTACAATGAGCAGTTCTTC.

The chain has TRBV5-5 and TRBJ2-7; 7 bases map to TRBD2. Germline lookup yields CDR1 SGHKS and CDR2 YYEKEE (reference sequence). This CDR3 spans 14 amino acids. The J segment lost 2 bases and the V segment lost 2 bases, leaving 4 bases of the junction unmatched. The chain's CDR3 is CASSFYGGAYEQYF. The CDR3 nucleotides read TGTGCCAGCAGCTTCTATGGGGGGGCCTACGAGCAGTACTTC.

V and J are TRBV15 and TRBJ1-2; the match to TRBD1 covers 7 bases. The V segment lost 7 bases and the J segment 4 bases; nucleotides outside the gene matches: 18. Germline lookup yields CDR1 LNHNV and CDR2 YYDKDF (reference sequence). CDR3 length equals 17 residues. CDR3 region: CATTNTLNIGGGYGYTF. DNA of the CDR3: TGTGCCACCACCAACACCCTCAACATAGGGGGCGGCTATGGCTACACCTTC.

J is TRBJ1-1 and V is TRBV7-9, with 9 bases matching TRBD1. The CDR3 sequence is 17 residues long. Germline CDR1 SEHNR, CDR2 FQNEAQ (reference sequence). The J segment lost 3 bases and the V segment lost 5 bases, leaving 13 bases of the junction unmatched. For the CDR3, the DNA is TGTGCCAGCAGCCCACAGCCAGGACAGGGGTTGGACACTGAAGCTTTCTTT. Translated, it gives CASSPQPGQGLDTEAFF.

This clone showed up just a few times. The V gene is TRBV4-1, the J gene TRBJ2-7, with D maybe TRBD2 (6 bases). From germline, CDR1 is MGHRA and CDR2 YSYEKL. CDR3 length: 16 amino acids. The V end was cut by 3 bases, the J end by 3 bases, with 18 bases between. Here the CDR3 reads CASSQPLGRDFYEQYF. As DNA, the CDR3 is TGCGCCAGCAGCCAGCCCCTGGGGCGGGACTTCTACGAGCAGTACTTC.

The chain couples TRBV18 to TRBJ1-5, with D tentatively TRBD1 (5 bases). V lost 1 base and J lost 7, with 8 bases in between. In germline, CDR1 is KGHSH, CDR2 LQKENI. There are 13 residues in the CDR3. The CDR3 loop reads CASSPRGVQPQHF. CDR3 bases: TGTGCCAGCTCACCACGGGGGGTGCAGCCCCAGCATTTT. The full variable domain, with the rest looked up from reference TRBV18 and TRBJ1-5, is NAGVMQNPRHLVRRRGQEARLRCSPMKGHSHVYWYRQLPEEGLKFMVYLQKENIIDESGMPKERFSAEFPKEGPSILRIQQVVRGDSAAYFCASSPRGVQPQHFGDGTRLSIL.

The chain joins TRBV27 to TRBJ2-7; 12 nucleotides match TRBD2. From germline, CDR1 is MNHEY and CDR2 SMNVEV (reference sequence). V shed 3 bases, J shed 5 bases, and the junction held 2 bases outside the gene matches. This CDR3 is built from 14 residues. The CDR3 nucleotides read TGTGCCAGCAGTTTCACTAGCGGGAGGAACGAGCAGTACTTC. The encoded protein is CASSFTSGRNEQYF.

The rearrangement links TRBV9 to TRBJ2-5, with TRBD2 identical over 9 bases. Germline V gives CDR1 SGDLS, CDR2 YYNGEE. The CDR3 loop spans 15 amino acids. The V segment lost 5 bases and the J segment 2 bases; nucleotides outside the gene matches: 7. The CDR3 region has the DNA TGTGCCAGCAGTGTTAACCTAGCGGGACAAGAGACCCAGTACTTC. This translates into CASSVNLAGQETQYF.

The CDR3 is CASRGLAGGHGNEQFF. The CDR3 nucleotides are TGTGCCAGCAGGGGGCTAGCGGGAGGGCATGGCAATGAGCAGTTCTTC. The chain is built from TRBV7-9 and TRBJ2-1; TRBD2 matches 12 bases. CDR1 and CDR2 (germline): SEHNR, FQNEAQ (reference sequence). The V and J ends lost 6 bases and 6 bases, in that order; junction bases with no gene match: 9. The CDR3 runs 16 residues.

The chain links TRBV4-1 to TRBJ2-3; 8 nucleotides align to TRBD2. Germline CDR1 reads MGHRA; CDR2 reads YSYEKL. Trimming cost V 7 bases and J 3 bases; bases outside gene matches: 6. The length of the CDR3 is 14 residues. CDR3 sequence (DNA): TGCGCCAGCAAGCGGGGGCCGTCAACAGATACGCAGTATTTT. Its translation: CASKRGPSTDTQYF.

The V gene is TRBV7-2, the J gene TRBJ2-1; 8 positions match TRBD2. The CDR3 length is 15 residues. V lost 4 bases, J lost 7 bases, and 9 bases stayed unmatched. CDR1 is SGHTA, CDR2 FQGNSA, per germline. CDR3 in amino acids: CASSSEGGGKNEQFF. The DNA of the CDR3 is TGTGCCAGCAGCTCTGAGGGCGGGGGGAAGAATGAGCAGTTCTTC.